The 10 T cell receptor beta chains below all came from one sample that was sequenced in a study of CD8 T cells in Susac syndrome. RNA totalling about 0.5 to 1 ug underwent reverse transcription with random hexamers. Each CDR3 protein is one row after TCRdb ran MiXCR on the immunoSEQ multiplex PCR reads. The sample holds 200,000 to 250,000 distinct CDR3 sequences, about 93% seen once. Source material: CD8+ T cells from PBMCs. These receptor sequences come from a human donor with multiple sclerosis.

The chain has TRBV4-3 and TRBJ2-1, with D uncertain. CDR1 and CDR2 (germline): LGHNA, YSLEER. V gave up 2 bases and J gave up 10 bases, with 9 bases separating them. CDR3 size: 12 residues. The CDR3 protein is CASSQSSDEQFF. CDR3 nucleotides: TGCGCCAGCAGCCAAAGCAGTGACGAGCAGTTCTTC.

Only a few counts were recorded for this clonotype. The V call is TRBV5-6, the J call TRBJ2-7; 7 nucleotides line up with TRBD2. This CDR3 has 12 amino acids. Germline V lookup: CDR1 SGHDT, CDR2 YYEEEE. V lost 4 bases, J lost 4 bases, and 2 bases stayed unmatched. The CDR3 loop is CASSPGLYEQYF. The CDR3 bases are TGTGCCAGCAGCCCGGGACTATACGAGCAGTACTTC. Looking up the rest from reference TRBV5-6 and TRBJ2-7 gives the full variable domain: DAGVTQSPTHLIKTRGQQVTLRCSPKSGHDTVSWYQQALGQGPQFIFQYYEEEERQRGNFPDRFSGHQFPNYSSELNVNALLLGDSALYLCASSPGLYEQYFGPGTRLTVT.

This chain connects TRBV11-1 to TRBJ2-5; no definite D call. The germline V and J ends were trimmed by 2 bases and 2 bases, with 9 bases remaining between them. The CDR3 runs 14 residues. Germline CDR1 and CDR2: SGHAT and FQDESV (reference sequence). CDR3 protein: CASSLSSQQETQYF. CDR3 nucleotides: TGTGCCAGCAGCTTATCCAGCCAACAAGAGACCCAGTACTTC.

This chain links TRBV4-2 with TRBJ2-2; D gene unclear. Trimming stripped 6 bases from V and 6 bases from J, with 8 bases between. CDR1 is LGHNA, CDR2 YNFKEQ, per germline. The CDR3 is 12 amino acids. For the CDR3, the DNA is TGTGCCAGCAGAGTAGGTCCCGGGGAGCTGTTTTTT. This gives the protein CASRVGPGELFF.

This chain connects TRBV30 to TRBJ1-1; 8 bases are shared with TRBD1. The trim removed 1 base at V and 5 bases at J, leaving 9 bases unmatched. Per the germline V gene, CDR1 is GTSNPN and CDR2 is SVGIG (reference sequence). This CDR3 region has 15 residues. The CDR3 region is CAWSANQGAHTEAFF. CDR3 nucleotide sequence: TGTGCCTGGAGTGCTAATCAGGGGGCGCATACTGAAGCTTTCTTT.

This chain uses TRBV4-3 with TRBJ1-1, with D perhaps matching TRBD1 (5 bases). CDR3 length: 16 residues. The V and J ends lost 0 bases and 0 bases respectively, with 11 bases between them. Germline V lookup: CDR1 LGHNA, CDR2 YSLEER. CDR3 coding DNA: TGCGCCAGCAGCCAAGATCTCACAGGACTGAACACTGAAGCTTTCTTT. Translation gives CASSQDLTGLNTEAFF.

The chain couples TRBV25-1 to TRBJ2-1; D is uncertain. CDR3 size: 13 residues. V was clipped by 9 bases and J by 0 bases, with 9 bases between them. Looked up from germline, CDR1 is MGHDK and CDR2 is SYGVNS. The CDR3: CARTLSSYNEQFF. CDR3 DNA sequence: TGTGCCAGGACCCTGAGCTCCTACAATGAGCAGTTCTTC.

V and J are TRBV7-9 and TRBJ1-4; no firm D call. The CDR3 runs 15 residues. Germline V gene lookup returns CDR1 SEHNR and CDR2 FQNEAQ (reference sequence). V lost 2 bases and J lost 3, with 10 bases in between. As DNA, the CDR3 is TGTGCCAGCAGCTTAAATAGTAGGTCTAATGAAAAACTGTTTTTT. Its translation is CASSLNSRSNEKLFF.

The V gene is TRBV30, the J gene TRBJ2-7, with 9 bases aligning to TRBD1. The V and J ends lost 8 bases and 1 base, in that order; junction bases with no gene match: 3. Germline CDR1 and CDR2: GTSNPN and SVGIG (reference sequence). This CDR3 is 12 amino acids long. In nucleotides, the CDR3 is TGTGCCACAGGACAGGGGTCCTACGAGCAGTACTTC. Translating gives CATGQGSYEQYF.

This clonotype has a handful of counts. The chain's CDR3 is CATQRGATEAFF. The CDR3, as DNA: TGTGCCACCCAGAGGGGGGCCACTGAAGCTTTCTTT. The chain combines TRBV6-1 with TRBJ1-1; the D gene is possibly TRBD1 (6 bases). V shed 10 bases and J shed 4 bases, with 13 bases lying between them. The CDR3 sequence is 12 residues long. The germline V gene has CDR1 MNHNS and CDR2 SASEGT.